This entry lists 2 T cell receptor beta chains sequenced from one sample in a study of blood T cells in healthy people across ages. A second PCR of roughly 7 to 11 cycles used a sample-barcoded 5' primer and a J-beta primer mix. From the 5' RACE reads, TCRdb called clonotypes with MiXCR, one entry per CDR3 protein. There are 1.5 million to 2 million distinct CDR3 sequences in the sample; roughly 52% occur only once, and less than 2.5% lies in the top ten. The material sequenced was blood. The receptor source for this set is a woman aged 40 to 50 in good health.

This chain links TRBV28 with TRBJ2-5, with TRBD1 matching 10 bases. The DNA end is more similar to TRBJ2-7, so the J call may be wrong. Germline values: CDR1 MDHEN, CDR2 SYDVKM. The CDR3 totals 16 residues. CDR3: CASSNPGTGAIYEQYF. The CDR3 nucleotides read TGTGCCAGCAGCAATCCCGGGACAGGGGCCATCTACGAGCAGTACTTC.

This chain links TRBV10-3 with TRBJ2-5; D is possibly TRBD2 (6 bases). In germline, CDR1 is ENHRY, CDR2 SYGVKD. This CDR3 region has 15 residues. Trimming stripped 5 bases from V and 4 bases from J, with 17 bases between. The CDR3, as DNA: TGTGCCATCAGTTCCGGGGGATTCCCATCAGAGACCCAGTACTTC. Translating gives CAISSGGFPSETQYF.